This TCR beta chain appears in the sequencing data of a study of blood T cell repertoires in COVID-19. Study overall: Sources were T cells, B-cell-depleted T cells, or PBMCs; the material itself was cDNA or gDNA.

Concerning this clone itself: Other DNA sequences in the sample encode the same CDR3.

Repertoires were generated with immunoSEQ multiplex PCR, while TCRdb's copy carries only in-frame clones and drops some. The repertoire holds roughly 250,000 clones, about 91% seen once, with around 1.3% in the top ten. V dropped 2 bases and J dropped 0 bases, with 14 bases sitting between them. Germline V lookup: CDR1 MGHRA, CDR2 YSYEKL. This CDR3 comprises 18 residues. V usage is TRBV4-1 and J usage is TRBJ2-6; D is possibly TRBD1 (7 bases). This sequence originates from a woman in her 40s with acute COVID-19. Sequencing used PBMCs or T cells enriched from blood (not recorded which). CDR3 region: CASSQPRDRDSGANVLTF. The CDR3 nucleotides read TGCGCCAGCAGCCAACCGCGGGACAGAGACTCTGGGGCCAACGTCCTGACTTTC.